This T cell receptor (beta chain) was recovered during a study of CD8+CD57+ T cells in acquired aplastic anemia. Study as a whole: Isolated CD4+ and CD8+ cells, once sorted, yielded DNA averaging roughly 3 ug. Notes on the study in general: In common between the patients and the controls were approximately 28 CD8+ CDR3 sequences.

It was patients with CD8+CD57+ cell expansion by flow cytometry who were chosen for sequencing. The diagnosis in all patients was severe acquired aplastic anemia. The CDR3 is made up of 14 amino acids. CDR1 is DFQATT and CDR2 is SNEGSKA in the germline V gene (reference sequence). Researchers used genomic DNA as the template to profile TCR beta VDJ and CDR3. TCRdb reprocessed the reads with MiXCR, giving one entry per CDR3 protein. Among 300,000 or so distinct CDR3 sequences listed, 45% to 65% were seen once. At least ten counts were recorded for this clonotype. Its target is unknown. The chain carries TRBV20-1 and TRBJ2-3, with D uncertain. This sequence was found in a human donor with aplastic anemia. The sample consisted of sorted CD4+, CD8+, or CD8+CD57+ T cells (not recorded which) from PBMCs. The CDR3 loop is CRLGISPSTDTQYF. DNA for the CDR3: TGCAGGCTTGGGATATCCCCTAGCACAGATACGCAGTATTTT.